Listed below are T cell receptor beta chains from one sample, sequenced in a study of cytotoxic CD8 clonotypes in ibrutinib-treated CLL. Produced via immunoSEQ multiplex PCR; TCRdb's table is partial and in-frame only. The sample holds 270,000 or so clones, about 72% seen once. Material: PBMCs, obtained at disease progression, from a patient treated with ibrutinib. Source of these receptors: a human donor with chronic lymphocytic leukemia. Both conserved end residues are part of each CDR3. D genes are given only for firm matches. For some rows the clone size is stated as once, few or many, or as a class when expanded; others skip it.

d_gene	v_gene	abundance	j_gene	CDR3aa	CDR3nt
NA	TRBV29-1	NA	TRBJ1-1	CSVHWEDWTEAFF	TGCAGCGTTCACTGGGAAGATTGGACTGAAGCTTTCTTT
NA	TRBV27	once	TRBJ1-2	CASSLSPRTVNGYTF	TGTGCCAGCAGTTTATCGCCAAGGACAGTGAATGGCTACACCTTC
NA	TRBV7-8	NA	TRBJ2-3	CASSRGGGAITDTQYF	TGTGCCAGCAGTCGGGGAGGAGGGGCCATCACAGATACGCAGTATTTT
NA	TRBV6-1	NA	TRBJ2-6	CAILRYGSGANVLTF	TGTGCCATACTGCGATATGGCTCTGGGGCCAACGTCCTGACTTTC
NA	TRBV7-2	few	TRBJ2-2	CASSLAHMAGELFF	TGTGCCAGCAGCTTAGCTCATATGGCCGGGGAGCTGTTTTTT
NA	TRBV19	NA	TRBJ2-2	CASSIPPAGELFF	TGTGCCAGTAGTATACCCCCCGCCGGGGAGCTGTTTTTT
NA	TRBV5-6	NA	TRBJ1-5	CASTLGGAGNQPQHF	TGTGCCAGCACCCTGGGGGGGGCCGGGAATCAGCCCCAGCATTTT
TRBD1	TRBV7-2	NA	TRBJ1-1	CASIVTGAKNTEAFF	TGTGCCAGCATCGTTACAGGGGCGAAGAACACTGAAGCTTTCTTT
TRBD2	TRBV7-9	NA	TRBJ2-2	CASSFPAGANTGELFF	TGTGCCAGCAGCTTTCCAGCGGGGGCGAACACCGGGGAGCTGTTTTTT
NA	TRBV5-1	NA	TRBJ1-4	CASSTSGDEKLFF	TGCGCCAGCAGCACTTCGGGAGACGAAAAACTGTTTTTT
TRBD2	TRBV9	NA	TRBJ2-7	CASSPRTSGEEQYF	TGTGCCAGCAGCCCAAGGACTAGCGGGGAAGAGCAGTACTTC
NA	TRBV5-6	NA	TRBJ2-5	CASSRIGTGQETQYF	TGTGCCAGCAGCCGTATCGGGACGGGTCAAGAGACCCAGTACTTC
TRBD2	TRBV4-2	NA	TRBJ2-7	CASSFGLARNEQYF	TGTGCCAGCAGCTTCGGACTAGCTAGAAACGAGCAGTACTTC
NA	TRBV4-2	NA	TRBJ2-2	CASSQYGFDTGELFF	TGTGCCAGCAGCCAGTACGGGTTCGACACCGGGGAGCTGTTTTTT
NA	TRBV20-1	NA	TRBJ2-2	CSAAAGGELFF	TGCAGTGCCGCCGCGGGCGGGGAGCTGTTTTTT
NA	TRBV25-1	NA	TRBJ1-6	CASSESQGSNSPLHF	TGTGCCAGCAGTGAATCGCAGGGTTCGAATTCACCCCTCCACTTT
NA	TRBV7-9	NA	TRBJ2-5	CASSLVRRNQETQYF	TGTGCCAGCAGCTTAGTTCGGCGTAACCAAGAGACCCAGTACTTC
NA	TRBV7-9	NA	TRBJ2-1	CASSLGFGEQFF	TGTGCCAGCAGCTTAGGGTTCGGTGAGCAGTTCTTC
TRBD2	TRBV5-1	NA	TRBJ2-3	CASSVELAGADTQYF	TGCGCCAGCAGCGTGGAACTAGCGGGCGCAGATACGCAGTATTTT
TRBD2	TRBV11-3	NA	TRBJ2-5	CASSSGTSGGQETQYF	TGTGCCAGCAGCTCTGGGACTAGCGGGGGTCAAGAGACCCAGTACTTC
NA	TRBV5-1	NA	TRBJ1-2	CASTGRRDLYGYTF	TGCGCCAGCACCGGACGCAGGGATCTCTATGGCTACACCTTC
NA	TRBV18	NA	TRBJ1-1	CASSPPSQGSTEAFF	TGTGCCAGCTCACCACCTTCCCAGGGATCCACTGAAGCTTTCTTT
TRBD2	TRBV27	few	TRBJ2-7	CASRLAGGYEQYF	TGTGCCAGCAGGCTAGCGGGGGGCTACGAGCAGTACTTC
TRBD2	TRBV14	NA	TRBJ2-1	CASSRETSGYNEQFF	TGTGCCAGCAGCCGAGAGACTAGCGGGTACAATGAGCAGTTCTTC
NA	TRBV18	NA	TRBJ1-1	CASSHSSTPHRTVVLNTEAFF	TGTGCCAGCTCCCATAGCTCCACCCCACACAGGACAGTAGTTTTGAACACTGAAGCTTTCTTT
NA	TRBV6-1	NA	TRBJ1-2	CASFLGGYTF	TGTGCCAGCTTCCTCGGTGGCTACACCTTC
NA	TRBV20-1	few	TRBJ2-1	CSAHNLWQFF	TGCAGTGCCCATAACTTGTGGCAGTTCTTC
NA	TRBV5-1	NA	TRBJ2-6	CASSSSSGANVLTF	TGCGCCAGCAGCTCGAGCTCTGGGGCCAACGTCCTGACTTTC
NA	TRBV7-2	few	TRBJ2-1	CASSFRLGWEQFF	TGTGCCAGCAGCTTTCGGCTAGGTTGGGAGCAGTTCTTC
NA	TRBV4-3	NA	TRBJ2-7	CASSQFVSSYEQYF	TGCGCCAGCAGCCAGTTTGTGTCCTCCTACGAGCAGTACTTC
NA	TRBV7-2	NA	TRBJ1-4	CASSFLSGDEKLFF	TGTGCCAGCAGCTTTTTATCAGGGGATGAAAAACTGTTTTTT
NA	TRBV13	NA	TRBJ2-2	CASKQGTNTGELFF	TGTGCCAGCAAACAGGGCACGAACACCGGGGAGCTGTTTTTT
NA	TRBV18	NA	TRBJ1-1	CASSPDQYTEAFF	TGTGCCAGCTCACCAGACCAATACACTGAAGCTTTCTTT
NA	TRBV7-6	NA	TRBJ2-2	CASSLAGTPNTGELFF	TGTGCCAGCAGCTTAGCAGGGACACCTAACACCGGGGAGCTGTTTTTT
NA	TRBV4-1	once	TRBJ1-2	CASSQEDRNYGYTF	TGCGCCAGCAGCCAAGAGGACAGAAACTATGGCTACACCTTC